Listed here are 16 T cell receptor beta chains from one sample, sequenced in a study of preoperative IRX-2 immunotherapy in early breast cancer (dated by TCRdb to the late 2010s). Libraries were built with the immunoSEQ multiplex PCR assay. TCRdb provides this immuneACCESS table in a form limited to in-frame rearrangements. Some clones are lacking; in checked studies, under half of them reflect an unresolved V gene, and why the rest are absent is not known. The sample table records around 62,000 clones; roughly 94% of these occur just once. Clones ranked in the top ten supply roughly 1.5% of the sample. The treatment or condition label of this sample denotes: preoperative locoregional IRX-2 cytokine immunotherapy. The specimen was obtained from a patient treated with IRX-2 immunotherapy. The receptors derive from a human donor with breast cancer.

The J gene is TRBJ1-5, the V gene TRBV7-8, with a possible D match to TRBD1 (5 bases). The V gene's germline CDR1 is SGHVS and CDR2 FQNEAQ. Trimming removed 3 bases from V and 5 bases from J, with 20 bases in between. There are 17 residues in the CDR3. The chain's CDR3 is CASSFQGGRSDDQPQHF. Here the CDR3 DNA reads TGTGCCAGCAGCTTCCAGGGAGGGAGGTCGGATGATCAGCCCCAGCATTTT. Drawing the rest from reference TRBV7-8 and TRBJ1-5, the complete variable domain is GAGVSQSPRYKVAKRGQDVALRCDPISGHVSLFWYQQALGQGPEFLTYFQNEAQLDKSGLPSDRFFAERPEGSVSTLKIQRTQQEDSAVYLCASSFQGGRSDDQPQHFGDGTRLSIL.

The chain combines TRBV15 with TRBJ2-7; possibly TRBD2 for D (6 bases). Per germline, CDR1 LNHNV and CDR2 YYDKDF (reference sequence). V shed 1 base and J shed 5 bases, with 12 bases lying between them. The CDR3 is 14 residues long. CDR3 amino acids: CATSRGRVVHEQYF. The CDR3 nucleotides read TGTGCCACCAGCAGAGGGAGGGTTGTCCACGAGCAGTACTTC.

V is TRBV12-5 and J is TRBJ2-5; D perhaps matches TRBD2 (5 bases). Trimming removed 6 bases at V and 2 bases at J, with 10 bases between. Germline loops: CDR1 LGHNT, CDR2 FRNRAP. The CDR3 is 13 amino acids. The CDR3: CASGRGLQETQYF. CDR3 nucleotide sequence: TGTGCTAGTGGGAGAGGGTTACAAGAGACCCAGTACTTC.

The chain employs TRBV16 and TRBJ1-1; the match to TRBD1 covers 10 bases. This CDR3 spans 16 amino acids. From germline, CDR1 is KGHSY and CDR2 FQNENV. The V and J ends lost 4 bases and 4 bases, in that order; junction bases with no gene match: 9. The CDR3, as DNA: TGTGCCAGCAGCCCCGGGACAGGGGCCTACATCACTGAAGCTTTCTTT. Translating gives CASSPGTGAYITEAFF.

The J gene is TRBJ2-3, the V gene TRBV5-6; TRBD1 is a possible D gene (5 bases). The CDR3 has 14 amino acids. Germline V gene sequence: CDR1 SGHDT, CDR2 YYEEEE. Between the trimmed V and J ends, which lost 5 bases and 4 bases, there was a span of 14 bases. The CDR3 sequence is CASRDQGTADTQYF. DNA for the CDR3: TGTGCCAGCAGAGACCAGGGTACCGCAGATACGCAGTATTTT.

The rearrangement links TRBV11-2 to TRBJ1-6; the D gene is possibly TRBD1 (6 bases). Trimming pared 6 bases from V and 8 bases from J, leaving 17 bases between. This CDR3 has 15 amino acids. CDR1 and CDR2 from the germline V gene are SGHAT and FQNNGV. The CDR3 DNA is TGTGCCAGCAGTTACTCCGGGACATCTCATTCACCCCTCCACTTT. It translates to CASSYSGTSHSPLHF.

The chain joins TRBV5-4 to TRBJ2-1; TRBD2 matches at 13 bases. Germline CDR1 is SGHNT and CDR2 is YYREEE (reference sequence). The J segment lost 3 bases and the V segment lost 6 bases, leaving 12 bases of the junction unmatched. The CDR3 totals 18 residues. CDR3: CASTTGGRTSGGYNEQFF. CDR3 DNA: TGTGCCAGCACCACAGGCGGTCGGACTAGCGGGGGCTACAATGAGCAGTTCTTC.

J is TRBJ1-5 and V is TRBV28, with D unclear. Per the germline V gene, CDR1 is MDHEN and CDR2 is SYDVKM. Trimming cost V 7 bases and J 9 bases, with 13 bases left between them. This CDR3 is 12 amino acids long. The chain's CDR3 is CASTPLRGPQHF. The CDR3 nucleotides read TGTGCCAGCACCCCTCTTCGGGGGCCCCAGCATTTT.

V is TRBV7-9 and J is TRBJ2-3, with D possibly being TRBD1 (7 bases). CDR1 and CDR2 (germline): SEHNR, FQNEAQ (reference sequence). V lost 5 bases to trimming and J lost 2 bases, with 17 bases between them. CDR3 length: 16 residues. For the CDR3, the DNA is TGTGCCAGCAGCCCCAGGGGGGATTCCTACACAGATACGCAGTATTTT. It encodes CASSPRGDSYTDTQYF.

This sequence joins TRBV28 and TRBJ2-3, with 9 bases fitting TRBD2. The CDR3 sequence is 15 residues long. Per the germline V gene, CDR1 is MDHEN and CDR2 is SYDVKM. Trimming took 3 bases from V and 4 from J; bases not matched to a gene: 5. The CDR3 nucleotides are TGTGCCAGCAGTTTCGTAGCGGGAGTCCCAGATACGCAGTATTTT. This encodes CASSFVAGVPDTQYF.

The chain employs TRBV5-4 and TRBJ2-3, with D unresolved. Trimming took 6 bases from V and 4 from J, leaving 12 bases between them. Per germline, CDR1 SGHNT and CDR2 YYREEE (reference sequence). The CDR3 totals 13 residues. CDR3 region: CASTLPGADTQYF. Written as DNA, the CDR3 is TGTGCCAGCACCCTTCCAGGTGCAGATACGCAGTATTTT.

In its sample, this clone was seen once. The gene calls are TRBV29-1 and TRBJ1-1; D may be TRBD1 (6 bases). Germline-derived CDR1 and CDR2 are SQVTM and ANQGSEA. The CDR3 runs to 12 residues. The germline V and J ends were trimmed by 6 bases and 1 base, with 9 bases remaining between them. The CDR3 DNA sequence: TGCAGCGTCGGACAGCCGAACACTGAAGCTTTCTTT. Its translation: CSVGQPNTEAFF.

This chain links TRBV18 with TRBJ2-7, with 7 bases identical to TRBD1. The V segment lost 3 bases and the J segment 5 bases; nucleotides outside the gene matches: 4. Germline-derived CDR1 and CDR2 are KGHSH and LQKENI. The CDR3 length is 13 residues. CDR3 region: CASSPTGKDEQYF. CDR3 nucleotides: TGTGCCAGCTCACCGACAGGGAAGGACGAGCAGTACTTC.

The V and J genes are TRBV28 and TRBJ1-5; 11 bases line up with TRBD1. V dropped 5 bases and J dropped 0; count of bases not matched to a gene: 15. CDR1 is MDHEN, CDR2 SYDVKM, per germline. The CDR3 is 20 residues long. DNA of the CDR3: TGTGCCAGCAGTCTGGTTCTTCCCGGGACAGGGGGTTATAGCAATCAGCCCCAGCATTTT. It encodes CASSLVLPGTGGYSNQPQHF.

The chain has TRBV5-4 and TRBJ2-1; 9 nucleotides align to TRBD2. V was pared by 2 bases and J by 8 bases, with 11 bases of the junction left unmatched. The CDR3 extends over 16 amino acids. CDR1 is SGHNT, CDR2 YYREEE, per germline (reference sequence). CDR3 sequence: CASSFGLAREGHEQFF. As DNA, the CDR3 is TGTGCCAGCAGCTTTGGGCTAGCGCGGGAGGGCCATGAGCAGTTCTTC.

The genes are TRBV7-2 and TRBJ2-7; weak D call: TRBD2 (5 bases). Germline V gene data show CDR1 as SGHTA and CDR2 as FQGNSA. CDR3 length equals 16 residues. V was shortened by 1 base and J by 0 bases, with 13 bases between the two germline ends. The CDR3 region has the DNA TGTGCCAGCAGCTTAGTAGCGACCCAGAGCTCCTACGAGCAGTACTTC. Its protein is CASSLVATQSSYEQYF.